Given below is one TCR beta chain in context. The data originate from a study of blood T cell repertoires in COVID-19. Study overall: Researchers got acute and convalescent COVID-19 samples from the United States, Italy and Spain.

V was cut by 0 bases and J by 7 bases, with 7 bases left in between. This CDR3 contains 12 residues. Germline loops: CDR1 SGHRS, CDR2 YFSETQ. Sequenced by immunoSEQ multiplex PCR; TCRdb stores in-frame clones only, minus some. Altogether 210,000 or so clones are present, around 88% being singletons, with the ten largest covering roughly 1.5%. The chain is built from TRBV5-1 and TRBJ1-1, with no clear D. This clonotype was sampled from a man younger than 35 with active or convalescent COVID-19. Specimen: peripheral blood. CDR3 in amino acids: CASSLDRNEAFF. The CDR3 DNA reads as TGCGCCAGCAGCTTGGACAGAAATGAAGCTTTCTTT.